Sequencing of this T cell receptor beta chain was carried out in a study of siplizumab effects on memory and regulatory T cells. Broader study findings: There appeared to be greater diversity in naive T cells than in memory cells, and naive T cells seemed major contributors to the alloresponse. Sequences below about 10^-5 frequency were poorly captured, limiting mapping of alloreactive clones. Alloreactive CD4+ clones that could be mapped were on average about 70% Treg-derived with siplizumab, against less than 30% in controls.

Losses at the gene ends were 8 bases for V and 3 bases for J; bases not matched to a gene: 0. The CDR3 is 11 amino acids. Germline CDR1 MNHNY, CDR2 SVGAGI (reference sequence). Every sample had approximately 10^5 of its TCR templates assayed. The repertoire was sequenced with immunoSEQ multiplex PCR; TCRdb's copy has only in-frame clones and lacks some. The table includes about 100,000 clones, about 90% detected once. Remarks on this clone: As yet, its antigen is unknown.

V gene TRBV6-6 combines with J gene TRBJ1-2, with 7 positions matching TRBD1. The sequenced sample consisted of non-Treg CD4+ T cells sorted from blood. The TCR was taken from a human donor in good health. The CDR3 spells CASGQDYGYTF. Here the CDR3 DNA reads TGTGCCAGCGGACAGGACTATGGCTACACCTTC.